These 10 T cell receptor beta chains originate from one sample sequenced in a study of blood T cell repertoires in COVID-19 (dated by TCRdb to 2018 to 2020). The library was obtained by the immunoSEQ multiplex PCR assay. TCRdb holds this immuneACCESS table with in-frame rearrangements only. Some clones are missing; in checked studies, unresolved V genes explain under half, and the rest has no known cause. The sample table holds some 190,000 clones, of which about four fifths were seen once. The top ten hold around 10% of the sample. Sequenced material: peripheral blood. The origin of the receptors is a woman between 35 and 50 years old with COVID-19, enrolled during active disease.

The CDR3 reads CASGGNQPQHF. In DNA, the CDR3 is TGTGCCAGCGGGGGGAATCAGCCCCAGCATTTT. The rearrangement links TRBV28 to TRBJ1-5; the D gene is possibly TRBD1 (5 bases). CDR3 length: 11 amino acids. Germline assignment: CDR1 MDHEN and CDR2 SYDVKM. Trimming shortened V by 8 bases and J by 4 bases, and 6 bases separated the two germline ends.

The J gene is TRBJ2-1, the V gene TRBV2; TRBD1 aligns across 7 bases. Germline V CDR1 and CDR2: SNHLY, FYNNEI. The CDR3 covers 12 residues. J lost 15 bases, V lost 4 bases, and 9 bases had no gene match. CDR3 residues: CASSVNRGRGFF. CDR3 sequence (DNA): TGTGCCAGCAGTGTCAACAGGGGAAGGGGGTTCTTC.

The chain combines TRBV27 with TRBJ2-2, with TRBD2 matching 11 bases. The CDR3 covers 16 residues. After removal of 6 bases from V and 7 bases from J, the junction contained 10 bases not matched to a gene. Germline-derived CDR1 and CDR2 are MNHEY and SMNVEV (reference sequence). CDR3 DNA: TGTGCCAGCAGCCGATTGACTAGCGGGAACGGCGGGGAGCTGTTTTTT. It yields the protein CASSRLTSGNGGELFF.

The chain combines TRBV11-2 with TRBJ2-3; 7 bases align to TRBD2. The V segment lost 1 base and the J segment 7 bases; nucleotides outside the gene matches: 8. CDR1 SGHAT and CDR2 FQNNGV come from the germline V gene. The CDR3 contains 15 residues. The DNA for the CDR3 is TGTGCCAGCAGCTTAGGGATTGGGGGAGGGAATACGCAGTATTTT. Translating gives CASSLGIGGGNTQYF.

The chain couples TRBV5-5 to TRBJ2-5, with D tentatively TRBD1 (5 bases). The germline gives CDR1 SGHKS, CDR2 YYEKEE (reference sequence). The CDR3 has 14 residues. Trimming removed 1 base at V and 0 bases at J, with 7 bases between. CDR3 region: CASSLKGDQETQYF. As DNA, the CDR3 is TGTGCCAGCAGCTTGAAAGGGGACCAAGAGACCCAGTACTTC. Together with reference TRBV5-5 and TRBJ2-5, the CDR3 gives the full variable domain: DAGVTQSPTHLIKTRGQQVTLRCSPISGHKSVSWYQQVLGQGPQFIFQYYEKEERGRGNFPDRFSARQFPNYSSELNVNALLLGDSALYLCASSLKGDQETQYFGPGTRLLVL.

This clone has only a few counts. The gene calls are TRBV28 and TRBJ1-2, with D possibly being TRBD1 (6 bases). This CDR3 is built from 13 residues. Germline values: CDR1 MDHEN, CDR2 SYDVKM. The ends were cut back, 8 bases at V and 1 base at J, with 11 bases in the middle. The CDR3 sequence is CASLRDNNYGYTF. CDR3 coding DNA: TGTGCCAGCCTAAGGGACAATAACTATGGCTACACCTTC.

This chain uses TRBV30 with TRBJ2-5; D call uncertain. V was clipped by 0 bases and J by 2 bases, with 7 bases between them. CDR3 length: 13 residues. Germline lookup yields CDR1 GTSNPN and CDR2 SVGIG (reference sequence). As DNA, the CDR3 is TGTGCCTGGAGTGTATTACAGCAAGAGACCCAGTACTTC. The encoded protein is CAWSVLQQETQYF. The complete variable domain, with remaining parts taken from reference TRBV30 and TRBJ2-5, reads SQTIHQWPATLVQPVGSPLSLECTVEGTSNPNLYWYRQAAGRGLQLLFYSVGIGQISSEVPQNLSASRPQDRQFILSSKKLLLSDSGFYLCAWSVLQQETQYFGPGTRLLVL.

The CDR3 spells CASSTSTGRINQPQHF. CDR3 DNA: TGTGCCAGCAGCACCTCGACAGGGCGGATTAATCAGCCCCAGCATTTT. The rearrangement links TRBV7-2 to TRBJ1-5; 7 bases are shared with TRBD1. This CDR3 region has 16 residues. V was pared by 5 bases and J by 4 bases, with 11 bases of the junction left unmatched. The germline V gene has CDR1 SGHTA and CDR2 FQGNSA.

The chain carries TRBV4-2 and TRBJ1-1; tentative D call: TRBD1 (5 bases). The CDR3 is 15 amino acids. Germline CDR1 and CDR2: LGHNA and YNFKEQ. The ends were cut back, 0 bases at V and 4 bases at J, with 12 bases in the middle. The CDR3 DNA reads as TGTGCCAGCAGCCAAGATCCAGGGCTTGGCACTGAAGCTTTCTTT. This codes for CASSQDPGLGTEAFF.

This chain joins TRBV6-5 and TRBJ1-6, with 10 bases matching TRBD1. This CDR3 spans 15 amino acids. Germline trimming cut 6 bases from V and 7 bases from J; bases unmatched to any gene: 6. Germline V gives CDR1 MNHEY, CDR2 SVGAGI. Here the CDR3 reads CASRSWGQGNSPLHF. CDR3 DNA sequence: TGTGCCAGCAGATCGTGGGGACAGGGGAATTCACCCCTCCACTTT.